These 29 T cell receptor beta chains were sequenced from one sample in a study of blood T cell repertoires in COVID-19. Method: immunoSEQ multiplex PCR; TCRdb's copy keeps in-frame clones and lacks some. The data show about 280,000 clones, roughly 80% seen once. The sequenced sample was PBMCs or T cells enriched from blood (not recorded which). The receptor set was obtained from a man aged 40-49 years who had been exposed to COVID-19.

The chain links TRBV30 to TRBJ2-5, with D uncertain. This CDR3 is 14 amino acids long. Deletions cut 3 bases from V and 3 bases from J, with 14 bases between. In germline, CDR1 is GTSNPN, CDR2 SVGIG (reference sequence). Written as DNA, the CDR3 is TGTGCCTGGAGCGCAACGACTGGTAAAGAGACCCAGTACTTC. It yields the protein CAWSATTGKETQYF.

The CDR3 spells CASSPNSVNTEAFF. Written as DNA, the CDR3 is TGTGCCAGCTCACCAAACAGTGTGAACACTGAAGCTTTCTTT. This rearrangement joins TRBV18 to TRBJ1-1; D is unresolved. Germline CDR1 is KGHSH and CDR2 is LQKENI. Trimming pared 2 bases from V and 0 bases from J, leaving 7 bases between. The CDR3 is 14 amino acids.

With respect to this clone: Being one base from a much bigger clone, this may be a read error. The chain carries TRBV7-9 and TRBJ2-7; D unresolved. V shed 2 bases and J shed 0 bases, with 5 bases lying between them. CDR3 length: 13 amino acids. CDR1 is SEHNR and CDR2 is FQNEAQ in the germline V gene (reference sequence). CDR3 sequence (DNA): TGTGCCAGCAGCTTATGGAGCTCCTACGAGCAGTACTTC. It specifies CASSLWSSYEQYF.

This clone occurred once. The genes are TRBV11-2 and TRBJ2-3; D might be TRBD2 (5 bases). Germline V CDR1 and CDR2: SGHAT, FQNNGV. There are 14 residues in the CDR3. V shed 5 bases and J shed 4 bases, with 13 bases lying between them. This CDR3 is CASSPSRWADTQYF. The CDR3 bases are TGTGCCAGCAGCCCTAGCCGGTGGGCAGATACGCAGTATTTT.

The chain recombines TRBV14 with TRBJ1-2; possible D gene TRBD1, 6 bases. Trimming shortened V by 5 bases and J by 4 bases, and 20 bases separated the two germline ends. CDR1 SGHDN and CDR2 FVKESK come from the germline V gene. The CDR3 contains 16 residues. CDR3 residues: CASSGIAGAHRYGYTF. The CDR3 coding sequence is TGTGCCAGCAGCGGTATAGCAGGGGCCCACCGCTATGGCTACACCTTC. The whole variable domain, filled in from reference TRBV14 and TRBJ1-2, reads EAGVTQFPSHSVIEKGQTVTLRCDPISGHDNLYWYRRVMGKEIKFLLHFVKESKQDESGMPNNRFLAERTGGTYSTLKVQPAELEDSGVYFCASSGIAGAHRYGYTFGSGTRLTVV.

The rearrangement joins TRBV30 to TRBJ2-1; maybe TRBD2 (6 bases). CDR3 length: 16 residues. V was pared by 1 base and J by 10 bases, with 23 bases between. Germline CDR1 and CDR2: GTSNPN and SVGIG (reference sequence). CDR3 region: CAWSDARGGIRNEQFF. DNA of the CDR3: TGTGCCTGGAGTGACGCGCGGGGCGGGATCAGGAACGAGCAGTTCTTC.

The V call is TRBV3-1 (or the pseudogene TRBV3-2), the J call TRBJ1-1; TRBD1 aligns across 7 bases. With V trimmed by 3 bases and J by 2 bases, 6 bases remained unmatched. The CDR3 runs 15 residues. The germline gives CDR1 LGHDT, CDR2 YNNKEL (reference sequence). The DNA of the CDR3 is TGTGCCAGCAGCCAGACCGACAGGGCCAACACTGAAGCTTTCTTT. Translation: CASSQTDRANTEAFF.

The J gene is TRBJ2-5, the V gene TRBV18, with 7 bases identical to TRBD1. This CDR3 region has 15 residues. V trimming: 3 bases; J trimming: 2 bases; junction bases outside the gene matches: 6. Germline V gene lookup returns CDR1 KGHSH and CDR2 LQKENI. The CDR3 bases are TGTGCCAGCTCACCCCGGACAGGTGAACAAGAGACCCAGTACTTC. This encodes CASSPRTGEQETQYF.

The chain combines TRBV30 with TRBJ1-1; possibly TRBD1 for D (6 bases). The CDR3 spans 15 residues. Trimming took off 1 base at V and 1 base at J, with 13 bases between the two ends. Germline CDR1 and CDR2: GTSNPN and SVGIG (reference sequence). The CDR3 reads CAWSGGQPGNTEAFF. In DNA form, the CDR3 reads TGTGCCTGGAGTGGCGGACAGCCAGGGAACACTGAAGCTTTCTTT. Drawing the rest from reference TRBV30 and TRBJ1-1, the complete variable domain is SQTIHQWPATLVQPVGSPLSLECTVEGTSNPNLYWYRQAAGRGLQLLFYSVGIGQISSEVPQNLSASRPQDRQFILSSKKLLLSDSGFYLCAWSGGQPGNTEAFFGQGTRLTVV.

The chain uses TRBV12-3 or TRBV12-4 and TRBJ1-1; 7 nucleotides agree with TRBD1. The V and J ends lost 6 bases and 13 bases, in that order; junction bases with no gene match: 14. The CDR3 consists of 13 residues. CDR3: CASSYGTAQGVFF. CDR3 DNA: TGTGCCAGCAGCTATGGGACAGCACAGGGCGTTTTCTTT.

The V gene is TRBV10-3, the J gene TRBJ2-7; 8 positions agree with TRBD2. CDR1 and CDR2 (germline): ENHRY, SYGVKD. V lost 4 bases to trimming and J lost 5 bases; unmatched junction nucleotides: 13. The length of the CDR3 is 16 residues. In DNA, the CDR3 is TGTGCCATCAGTGGATACACCTCAGTTAGCGGGAACGAGCAGTACTTC. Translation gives CAISGYTSVSGNEQYF.

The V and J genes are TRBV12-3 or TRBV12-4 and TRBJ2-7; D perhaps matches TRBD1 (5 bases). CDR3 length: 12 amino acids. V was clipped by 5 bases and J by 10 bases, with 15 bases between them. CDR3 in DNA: TGTGCCAGCAGTACAATGGGTGGACAACAGTACTTC. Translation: CASSTMGGQQYF.

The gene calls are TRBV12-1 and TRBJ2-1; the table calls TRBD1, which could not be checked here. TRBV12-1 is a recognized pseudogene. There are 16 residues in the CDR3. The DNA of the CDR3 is TGTGCCAGCAGCGCAACGACGACAGGGGCGGTCAATGAGCAGTTCTTC. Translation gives CASSATTTGAVNEQFF.

The CDR3 sequence: CASSVAGGSNTGELFF. CDR3 bases: TGTGCCAGCAGTGTAGCGGGAGGGTCGAACACCGGGGAGCTGTTTTTT. V gene TRBV6-1 combines with J gene TRBJ2-2; 11 bases line up with TRBD2. The CDR3 length is 16 residues. Trimming at V came to 4 bases and at J to 0 bases, leaving 1 base not matched to a gene. Germline V CDR1 and CDR2: MNHNS, SASEGT.

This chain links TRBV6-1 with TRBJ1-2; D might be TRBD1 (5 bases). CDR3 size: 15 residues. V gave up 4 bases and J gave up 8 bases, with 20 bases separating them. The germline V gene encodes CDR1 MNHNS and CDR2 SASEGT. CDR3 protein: CASSVTRDLDVGYTF. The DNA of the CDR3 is TGTGCCAGCAGTGTAACCAGGGATTTGGATGTAGGCTACACCTTC.

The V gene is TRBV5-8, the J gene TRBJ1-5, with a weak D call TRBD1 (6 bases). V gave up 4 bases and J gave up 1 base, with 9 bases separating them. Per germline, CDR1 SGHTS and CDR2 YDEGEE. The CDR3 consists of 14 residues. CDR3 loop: CASSPRGSNQPQHF. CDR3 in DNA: TGTGCCAGCAGCCCAAGGGGGAGCAATCAGCCCCAGCATTTT.

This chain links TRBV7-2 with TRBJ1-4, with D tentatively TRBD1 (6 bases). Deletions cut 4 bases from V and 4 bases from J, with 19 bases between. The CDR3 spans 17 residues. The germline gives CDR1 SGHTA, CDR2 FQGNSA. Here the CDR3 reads CASSSDRVGGINEKLFF. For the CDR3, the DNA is TGTGCCAGCAGCTCGGACAGAGTAGGTGGAATTAATGAAAAACTGTTTTTT.

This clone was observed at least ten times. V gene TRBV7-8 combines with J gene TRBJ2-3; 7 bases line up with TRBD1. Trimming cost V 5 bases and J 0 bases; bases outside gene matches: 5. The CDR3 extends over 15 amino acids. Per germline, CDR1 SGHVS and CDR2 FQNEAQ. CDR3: CASSPQGYSTDTQYF. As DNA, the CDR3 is TGTGCCAGCAGCCCACAGGGGTACAGCACAGATACGCAGTATTTT.

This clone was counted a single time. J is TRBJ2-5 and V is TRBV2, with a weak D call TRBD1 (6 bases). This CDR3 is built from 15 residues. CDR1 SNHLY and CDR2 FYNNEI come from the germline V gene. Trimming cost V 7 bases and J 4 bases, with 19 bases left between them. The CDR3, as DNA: TGTGCCAGCACCCAACAGGGAGCGGCTGGAGAGACCCAGTACTTC. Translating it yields CASTQQGAAGETQYF.

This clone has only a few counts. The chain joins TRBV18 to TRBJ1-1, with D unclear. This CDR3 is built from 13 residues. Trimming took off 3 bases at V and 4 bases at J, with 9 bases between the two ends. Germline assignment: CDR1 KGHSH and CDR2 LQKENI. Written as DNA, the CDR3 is TGTGCCAGCTCACCCGGGAAGGGCACTGAAGCTTTCTTT. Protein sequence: CASSPGKGTEAFF. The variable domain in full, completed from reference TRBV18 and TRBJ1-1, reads NAGVMQNPRHLVRRRGQEARLRCSPMKGHSHVYWYRQLPEEGLKFMVYLQKENIIDESGMPKERFSAEFPKEGPSILRIQQVVRGDSAAYFCASSPGKGTEAFFGQGTRLTVV.

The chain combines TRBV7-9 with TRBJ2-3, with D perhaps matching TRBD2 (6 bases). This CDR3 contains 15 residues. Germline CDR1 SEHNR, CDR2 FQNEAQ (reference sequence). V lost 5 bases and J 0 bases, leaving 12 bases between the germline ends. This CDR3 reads CASSPPGVSTDTQYF. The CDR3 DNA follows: TGTGCCAGCAGCCCCCCGGGAGTTAGCACAGATACGCAGTATTTT.

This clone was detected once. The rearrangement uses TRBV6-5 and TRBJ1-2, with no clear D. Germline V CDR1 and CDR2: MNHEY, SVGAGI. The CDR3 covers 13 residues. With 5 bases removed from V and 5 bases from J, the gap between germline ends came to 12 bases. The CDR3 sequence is CASSRTMEYGYTF. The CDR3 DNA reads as TGTGCCAGCAGTCGGACTATGGAGTATGGCTACACCTTC.

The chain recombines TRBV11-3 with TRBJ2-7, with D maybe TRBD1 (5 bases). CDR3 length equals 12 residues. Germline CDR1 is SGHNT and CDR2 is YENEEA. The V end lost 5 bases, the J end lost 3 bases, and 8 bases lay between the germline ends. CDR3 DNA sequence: TGTGCCAGCAGCCCAGGGATCTACGAGCAGTACTTC. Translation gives CASSPGIYEQYF. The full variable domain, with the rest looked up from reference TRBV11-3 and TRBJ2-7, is EAGVVQSPRYKIIEKKQPVAFWCNPISGHNTLYWYLQNLGQGPELLIRYENEEAVDDSQLPKDRFSAERLKGVDSTLKIQPAELGDSAVYLCASSPGIYEQYFGPGTRLTVT.

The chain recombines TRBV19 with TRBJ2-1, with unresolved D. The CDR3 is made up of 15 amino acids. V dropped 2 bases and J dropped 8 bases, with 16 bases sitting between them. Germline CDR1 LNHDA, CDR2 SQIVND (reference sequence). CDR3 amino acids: CASSISPTTQDEQFF. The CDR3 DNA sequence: TGTGCCAGTAGTATATCGCCGACAACGCAGGATGAGCAGTTCTTC. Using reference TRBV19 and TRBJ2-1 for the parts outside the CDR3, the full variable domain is DGGITQSPKYLFRKEGQNVTLSCEQNLNHDAMYWYRQDPGQGLRLIYYSQIVNDFQKGDIAEGYSVSREKKESFPLTVTSAQKNPTAFYLCASSISPTTQDEQFFGPGTRLTVL.

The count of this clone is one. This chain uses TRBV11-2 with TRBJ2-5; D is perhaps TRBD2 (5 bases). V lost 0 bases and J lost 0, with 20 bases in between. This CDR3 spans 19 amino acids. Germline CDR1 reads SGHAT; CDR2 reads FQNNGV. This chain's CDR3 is CASSLDLFGGQKNQETQYF. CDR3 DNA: TGTGCCAGCAGCTTAGATCTATTTGGCGGGCAGAAGAACCAAGAGACCCAGTACTTC. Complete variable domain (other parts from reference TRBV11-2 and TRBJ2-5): EAGVAQSPRYKIIEKRQSVAFWCNPISGHATLYWYQQILGQGPKLLIQFQNNGVVDDSQLPKDRFSAERLKGVDSTLKIQPAKLEDSAVYLCASSLDLFGGQKNQETQYFGPGTRLLVL.

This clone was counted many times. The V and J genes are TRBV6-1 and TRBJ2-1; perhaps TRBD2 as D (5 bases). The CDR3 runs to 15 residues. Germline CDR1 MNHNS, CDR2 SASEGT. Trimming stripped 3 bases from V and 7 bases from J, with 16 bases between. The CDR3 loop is CASSDPPTRINEQFF. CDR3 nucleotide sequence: TGTGCCAGCAGTGATCCGCCTACTAGGATTAATGAGCAGTTCTTC.

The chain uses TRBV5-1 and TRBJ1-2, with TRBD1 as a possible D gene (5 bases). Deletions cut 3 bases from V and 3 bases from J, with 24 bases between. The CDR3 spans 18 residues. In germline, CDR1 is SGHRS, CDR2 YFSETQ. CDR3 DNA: TGCGCCAGCAGCTACCTCACCAGAGCAGGGAAGCCGGACTATGGCTACACCTTC. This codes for CASSYLTRAGKPDYGYTF.

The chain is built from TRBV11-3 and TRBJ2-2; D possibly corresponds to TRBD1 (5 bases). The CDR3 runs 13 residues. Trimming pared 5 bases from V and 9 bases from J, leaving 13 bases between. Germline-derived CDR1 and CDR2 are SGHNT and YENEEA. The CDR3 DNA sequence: TGTGCCAGCAGCCCTCCCCTGGGGCGGGAGCTGTTTTTT. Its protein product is CASSPPLGRELFF.

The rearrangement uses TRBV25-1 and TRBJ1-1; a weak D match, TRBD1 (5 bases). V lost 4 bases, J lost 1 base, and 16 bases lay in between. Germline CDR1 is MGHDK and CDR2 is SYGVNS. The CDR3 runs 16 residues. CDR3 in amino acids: CASSGKRQSPNTEAFF. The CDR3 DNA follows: TGTGCCAGCAGTGGAAAGCGACAGTCCCCGAACACTGAAGCTTTCTTT.